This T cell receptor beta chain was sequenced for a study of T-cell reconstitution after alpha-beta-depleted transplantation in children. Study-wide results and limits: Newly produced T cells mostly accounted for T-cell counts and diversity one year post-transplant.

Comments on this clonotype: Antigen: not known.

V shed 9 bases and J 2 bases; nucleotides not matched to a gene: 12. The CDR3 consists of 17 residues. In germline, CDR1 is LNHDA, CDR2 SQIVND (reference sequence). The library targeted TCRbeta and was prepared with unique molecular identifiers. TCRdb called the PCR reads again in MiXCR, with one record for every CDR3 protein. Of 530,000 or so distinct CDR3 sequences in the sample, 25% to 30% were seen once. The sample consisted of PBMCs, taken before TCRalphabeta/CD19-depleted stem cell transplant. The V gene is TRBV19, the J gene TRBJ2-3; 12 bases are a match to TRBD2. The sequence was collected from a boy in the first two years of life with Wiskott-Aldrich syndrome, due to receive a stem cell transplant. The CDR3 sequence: CASREFGLAGHTDTQYF. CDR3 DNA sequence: TGTGCCAGCAGAGAATTCGGACTAGCGGGACACACAGATACGCAGTATTTT.